This T cell receptor (beta chain) was sequenced in a study of memory CD4+ T cells and cytomegalovirus serostatus. Profiling relied on immunoSEQ multiplex PCR, and the TCRdb table lists in-frame clones only, not all of them. The sample lists 85,000 to 100,000 clones, roughly 80% occurring once. The sort gate was single viable CD3+CD4+CD8-CD45RO+ cells for memory CD4+ T cells. V lost 8 bases and J 3 bases, leaving 17 bases between the germline ends. The germline CDR1 and CDR2 sequences are MNHNS and SASEGT. The CDR3 runs 15 residues. This TCR was recovered from an adult in good health and CMV-seropositive. The genes are TRBV6-1 and TRBJ1-3; D gene unclear. The sequenced sample consisted of memory CD4+ T cells from blood. The CDR3 loop reads CASPASGAGGNTIYF. CDR3 nucleotides: TGTGCCAGCCCGGCCTCGGGCGCGGGTGGAAACACCATATATTTT.